The T cell receptor (beta chain) under discussion was sequenced for a study of T cell changes during pregnancy in multiple sclerosis (dated by TCRdb to about 2019). With respect to the entire study: Changes in the T cell repertoire over the course of pregnancy were examined in this study in women with multiple sclerosis.

In the case of this clone: Its antigen is still unknown. No per-base quality is available; no much larger clone lies one base away.

Library preparation used the immunoSEQ multiplex PCR assay. The immuneACCESS repertoire file appears here via TCRdb, limited to in-frame rearrangements. These files lack a portion of the clones; in checked studies, under half of the deficit traces to unresolved V genes, and the cause of the others is not known. This sample gives about 68,000 clones in total; around nine tenths of them show up just once. Clones ranked in the top ten supply more than 1.4% of the sample. Material: peripheral blood, obtained in the third trimester of pregnancy. The origin of this receptor is a female donor with multiple sclerosis, enrolled in a pregnancy study.

CDR3 sequence: CASSETNRGTGLALHEQFF. The bases are TGTGCCAGCAGTGAAACCAACCGGGGTACGGGACTAGCTTTGCATGAGCAGTTCTTC. The sequence joins TRBV2 to TRBJ2-1, with TRBD2 identical over 9 junction bases. Trimming removed 2 bases from V and 8 bases from J; the gene matches leave 19 bases unexplained. Based on the germline V gene, the CDR1 and CDR2 sequences are SNHLY and FYNNEI. There are 19 amino acids in the CDR3, from cysteine to phenylalanine inclusive. Only CDR3 DNA is held: 57 bases, read in frame from base 1.